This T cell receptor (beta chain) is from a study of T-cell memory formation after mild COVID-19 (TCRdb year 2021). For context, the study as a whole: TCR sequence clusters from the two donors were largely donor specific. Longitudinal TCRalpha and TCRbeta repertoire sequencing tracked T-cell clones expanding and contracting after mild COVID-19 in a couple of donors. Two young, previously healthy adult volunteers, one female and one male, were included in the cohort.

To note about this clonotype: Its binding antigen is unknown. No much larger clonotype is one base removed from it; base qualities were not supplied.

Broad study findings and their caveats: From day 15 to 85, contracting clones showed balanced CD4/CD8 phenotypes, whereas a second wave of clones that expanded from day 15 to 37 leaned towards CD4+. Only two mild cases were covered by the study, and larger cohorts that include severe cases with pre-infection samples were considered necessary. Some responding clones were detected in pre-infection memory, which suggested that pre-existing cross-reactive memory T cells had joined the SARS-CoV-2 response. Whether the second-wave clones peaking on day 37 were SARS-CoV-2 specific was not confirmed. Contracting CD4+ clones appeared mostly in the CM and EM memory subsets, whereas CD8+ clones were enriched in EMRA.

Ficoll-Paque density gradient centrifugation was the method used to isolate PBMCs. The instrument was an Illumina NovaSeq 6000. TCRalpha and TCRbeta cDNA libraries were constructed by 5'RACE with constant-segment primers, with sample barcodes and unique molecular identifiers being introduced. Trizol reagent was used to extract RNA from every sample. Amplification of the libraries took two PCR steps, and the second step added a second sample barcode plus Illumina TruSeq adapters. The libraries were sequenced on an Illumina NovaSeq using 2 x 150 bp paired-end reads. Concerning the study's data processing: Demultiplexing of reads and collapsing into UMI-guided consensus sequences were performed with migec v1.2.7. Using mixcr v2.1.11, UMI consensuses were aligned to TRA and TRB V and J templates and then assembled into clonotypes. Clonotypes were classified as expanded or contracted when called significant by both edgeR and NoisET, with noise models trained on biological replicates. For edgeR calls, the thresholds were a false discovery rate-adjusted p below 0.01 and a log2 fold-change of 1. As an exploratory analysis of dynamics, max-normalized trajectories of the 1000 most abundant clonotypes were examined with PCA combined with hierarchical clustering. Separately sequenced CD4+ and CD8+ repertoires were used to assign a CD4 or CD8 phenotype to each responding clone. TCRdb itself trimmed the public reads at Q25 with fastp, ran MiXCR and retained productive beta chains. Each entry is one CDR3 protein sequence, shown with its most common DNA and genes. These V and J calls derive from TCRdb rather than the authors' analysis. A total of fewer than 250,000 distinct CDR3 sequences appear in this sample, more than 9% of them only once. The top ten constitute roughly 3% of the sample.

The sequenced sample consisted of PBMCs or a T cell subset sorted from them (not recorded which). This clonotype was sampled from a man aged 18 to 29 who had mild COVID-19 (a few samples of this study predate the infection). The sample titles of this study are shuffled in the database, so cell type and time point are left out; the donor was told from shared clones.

The DNA sequence is given as TGTGCCATCAGGCCTAACCTAGCGGGGGATGATGAGCAGTTCTTC. This gives the protein CAIRPNLAGDDEQFF. The chain links TRBV10-3 with TRBJ2-1; 10 central bases correspond to TRBD2. CDR1 and CDR2, per the germline V gene, are ENHRY and SYGVKD. Including the terminal cysteine and phenylalanine, the CDR3 comprises 15 residues. The only DNA kept is the CDR3, 45 bases in frame from the first base. Clipping removes 6 bases from V and 8 bases from J, with 10 as the unmatched junction base count.